What follows are 18 T cell receptor beta chains derived from one specimen sequenced in a study of blood T cell repertoires in COVID-19. The protocol was immunoSEQ multiplex PCR, while the TCRdb copy is restricted to in-frame clones and leaves out a portion. The sample has 48,000 or so clones, just over 85% seen once. Sequencing was done on a sample of peripheral blood. Source of these receptors: a woman aged 80 or over with COVID-19, enrolled during active disease.

CDR3: CASSIRQGDYNEQFF. CDR3 nucleotides: TGTGCCAGTAGTATCAGGCAGGGGGATTACAATGAGCAGTTCTTC. The V call is TRBV19, the J call TRBJ2-1; TRBD1 agrees at 7 bases. The trim removed 3 bases at V and 4 bases at J, leaving 6 bases unmatched. Germline loops: CDR1 LNHDA, CDR2 SQIVND (reference sequence). The CDR3 runs 15 residues.

The genes are TRBV2 and TRBJ2-2; TRBD2 aligns across 7 bases. Germline CDR1 reads SNHLY; CDR2 reads FYNNEI. The CDR3 runs to 14 residues. After removal of 3 bases from V and 5 bases from J, the junction contained 3 bases not matched to a gene. This CDR3 reads CASSEGLNTGELFF. The CDR3 nucleotides read TGTGCCAGCAGTGAGGGACTAAATACCGGGGAGCTGTTTTTT. The full variable domain, its missing parts supplied by reference TRBV2 and TRBJ2-2, is EPEVTQTPSHQVTQMGQEVILRCVPISNHLYFYWYRQILGQKVEFLVSFYNNEISEKSEIFDDQFSVERPDGSNFTLKIRSTKLEDSAMYFCASSEGLNTGELFFGEGSRLTVL.

The chain recombines TRBV18 with TRBJ2-7; 7 bases are a match to TRBD1. CDR1 and CDR2 from the germline V gene are KGHSH and LQKENI. The CDR3 totals 15 residues. V gave up 3 bases and J gave up 1 base; unmatched junction bases: 6. CDR3 in DNA: TGTGCCAGCTCACCCGACAGGGCCCTTTCCTACGAGCAGTACTTC. This gives the protein CASSPDRALSYEQYF. Filled out from reference TRBV18 and TRBJ2-7, the complete variable domain reads NAGVMQNPRHLVRRRGQEARLRCSPMKGHSHVYWYRQLPEEGLKFMVYLQKENIIDESGMPKERFSAEFPKEGPSILRIQQVVRGDSAAYFCASSPDRALSYEQYFGPGTRLTVT.

The chain has TRBV5-4 and TRBJ2-1; 8 bases are a match to TRBD2. The CDR3 spans 14 residues. Germline assignment: CDR1 SGHNT and CDR2 YYREEE (reference sequence). V dropped 4 bases and J dropped 7; count of bases not matched to a gene: 7. CDR3 nucleotides: TGTGCCAGCAGCATCGGGGGGGGCCTTAATGAGCAGTTCTTC. The encoded protein is CASSIGGGLNEQFF. The full variable domain, completed using reference TRBV5-4 and TRBJ2-1, is ETGVTQSPTHLIKTRGQQVTLRCSSQSGHNTVSWYQQALGQGPQFIFQYYREEENGRGNFPPRFSGLQFPNYSSELNVNALELDDSALYLCASSIGGGLNEQFFGPGTRLTVL.

V gene TRBV29-1 combines with J gene TRBJ2-7, with 10 bases that match TRBD2. Germline trimming cut 6 bases from V and 4 bases from J; bases unmatched to any gene: 9. CDR3 length: 14 amino acids. Germline V CDR1 and CDR2: SQVTM, ANQGSEA. The DNA of the CDR3 is TGCAGCGTCACTCCCCGGACTAGCGGTTACGAGCAGTACTTC. Protein: CSVTPRTSGYEQYF.

This rearrangement joins TRBV9 to TRBJ2-1; D possibly corresponds to TRBD2 (5 bases). V was shortened by 1 base and J by 0 bases, with 11 bases between the two germline ends. Germline V gene sequence: CDR1 SGDLS, CDR2 YYNGEE. The CDR3 has 16 amino acids. The CDR3 coding sequence is TGTGCCAGCAGCGTAAGGCTGGGGAGCTCCTACAATGAGCAGTTCTTC. Translated: CASSVRLGSSYNEQFF.

The rearrangement uses TRBV3-1 (or the pseudogene TRBV3-2) and TRBJ1-2, with TRBD1 as a possible D gene (5 bases). Germline V CDR1 and CDR2: LGHDT, YNNKEL (reference sequence). CDR3 length: 14 amino acids. Deletions cut 6 bases from V and 5 bases from J, with 16 bases between. CDR3 sequence: CASSRTGTQYGYTF. In DNA form, the CDR3 reads TGTGCCAGCAGTCGTACCGGGACTCAATATGGCTACACCTTC.

The chain links TRBV19 to TRBJ1-6, with a tentative D call TRBD1 (5 bases). In germline, CDR1 is LNHDA, CDR2 SQIVND (reference sequence). The CDR3 totals 15 residues. V gave up 6 bases and J gave up 9 bases, with 18 bases separating them. The CDR3: CASRLDITSISPLHF. DNA of the CDR3: TGTGCCAGTAGACTGGACATAACCTCCATTTCACCCCTCCACTTT.

The gene calls are TRBV19 and TRBJ1-3, with D uncertain. There are 16 residues in the CDR3. V dropped 3 bases and J dropped 2 bases, with 14 bases sitting between them. Germline V gene data show CDR1 as LNHDA and CDR2 as SQIVND (reference sequence). The CDR3 region has the DNA TGTGCCAGTAGTATTCGTCGCTACCCCACTGGAAACACCATATATTTT. Its protein is CASSIRRYPTGNTIYF.

For the CDR3, the DNA is TGCGCCAGCAGCCGGGGCGCGGGGCGAAGAGGAGACACTGAAGCTTTCTTT. Amino acid sequence: CASSRGAGRRGDTEAFF. The rearrangement uses TRBV10-1 and TRBJ1-1, with D maybe TRBD1 (5 bases). The V gene lost 6 bases and the J gene lost 3 bases, with 23 bases spanning the gap. The CDR3 runs 17 residues. Looked up from germline, CDR1 is WNHNN and CDR2 is SYGVQD (reference sequence).

This sequence joins TRBV2 and TRBJ1-5, with D maybe TRBD1 (5 bases). CDR1 and CDR2 from the germline V gene are SNHLY and FYNNEI. The V gene lost 2 bases and the J gene lost 4 bases, with 9 bases spanning the gap. The CDR3 has 14 amino acids. For the CDR3, the DNA is TGTGCCAGCAGTGAAACAGCAGGGAATCAGCCCCAGCATTTT. This encodes CASSETAGNQPQHF.

The chain carries TRBV15 and TRBJ2-1; 7 bases align to TRBD1. J gave up 7 bases and V 5 bases, and 14 bases lay outside the gene matches. CDR1 and CDR2 from the germline V gene are LNHNV and YYDKDF (reference sequence). There are 16 residues in the CDR3. CDR3 DNA: TGTGCCACCAGCGGAATCCTACAGGGGACAATGAATGAGCAGTTCTTC. As protein: CATSGILQGTMNEQFF.

The chain combines TRBV3-1 (or the pseudogene TRBV3-2) with TRBJ1-6, with 8 bases aligning to TRBD1. Germline trimming cut 6 bases from V and 10 bases from J; bases unmatched to any gene: 5. Germline CDR1 is LGHDT and CDR2 is YNNKEL (reference sequence). The CDR3 sequence is 13 residues long. The CDR3 DNA is TGTGCCAGCAGACAACAGGGGGGATCACCCCTCCACTTT. Amino acid sequence: CASRQQGGSPLHF.

V usage is TRBV28 and J usage is TRBJ1-2, with 12 positions matching TRBD1. The V gene's germline CDR1 is MDHEN and CDR2 SYDVKM. The CDR3 extends over 16 amino acids. The ends lost 4 bases at V and 6 bases at J; junction bases unmatched: 9. This CDR3 reads CASSSWDRGHMNGYTF. The CDR3 region has the DNA TGTGCCAGCAGTTCCTGGGACAGGGGGCATATGAATGGCTACACCTTC.

This chain joins TRBV2 and TRBJ2-7, with 7 bases aligning to TRBD1. The CDR3 contains 14 residues. Germline values: CDR1 SNHLY, CDR2 FYNNEI. Trimming removed 5 bases from V and 1 base from J; junction bases left unmatched: 5. CDR3 region: CASSQGTESYEQYF. The CDR3 coding sequence is TGTGCCAGCAGTCAAGGGACAGAGTCCTACGAGCAGTACTTC.

The chain uses TRBV18 and TRBJ1-2; 7 nucleotides line up with TRBD1. V was clipped by 3 bases and J by 3 bases; unmatched bases: 10. CDR1 is KGHSH, CDR2 LQKENI, per germline. This CDR3 comprises 16 residues. The CDR3 DNA follows: TGTGCCAGCTCACCTCTTGCGGTTGGGACAGACTATGGCTACACCTTC. Amino acids: CASSPLAVGTDYGYTF.

This clone came up a few times. The chain recombines TRBV7-9 with TRBJ2-1; TRBD2 is a possible D gene (7 bases). The CDR3 loop spans 17 amino acids. V lost 5 bases, J lost 0 bases, and 17 bases lay in between. Germline V gene lookup returns CDR1 SEHNR and CDR2 FQNEAQ (reference sequence). CDR3 loop: CASSKGGLLASYNEQFF. CDR3 coding DNA: TGTGCCAGCAGCAAGGGGGGGTTACTAGCCTCCTACAATGAGCAGTTCTTC.

The V gene is TRBV6-5, the J gene TRBJ1-1, with 9 bases fitting TRBD1. The germline V gene encodes CDR1 MNHEY and CDR2 SVGAGI. J gave up 1 base and V 10 bases, and 7 bases lay outside the gene matches. CDR3 length: 14 residues. CDR3 bases: TGTGCCATCAGGGGGACAGGGCGGAACACTGAAGCTTTCTTT. Translating it yields CAIRGTGRNTEAFF.